This T cell receptor (beta chain) was retrieved from a study of PD-1 blockade in mismatch repair-deficient tumors. Study-wide points: After pembrolizumab, tumor-resident clones rose rapidly, then generally contracted before radiologic responses.

Comments on this clone: The antigen remains unidentified.

Sequencing was performed with immunoSEQ multiplex PCR; in TCRdb, only in-frame clones are kept and a portion is missing. The sample includes 95,000 to 150,000 clones, around 83% of them seen just once. V lost 1 base and J lost 6; bases outside the gene matches: 8. Germline values: CDR1 SEHNR, CDR2 FQNEAQ (reference sequence). CDR3 length equals 15 residues. This TCR derives from an adult with mismatch repair-deficient cancer. This sequence joins TRBV7-9 and TRBJ2-7, with TRBD1 identical over 8 bases. The sequencing used peripheral blood, collected 44 weeks after starting pembrolizumab. The CDR3 nucleotides read TGTGCCAGCAGCTTAGTGGGGCAGGGGGCGGGCGAGCAGTACTTC. Amino acid sequence: CASSLVGQGAGEQYF.